This TCR beta chain was captured in a study of blood T cells in healthy people across ages (dated by TCRdb to the mid-2010s). Notes on the research overall: In model experiments, roughly one uniquely barcoded TCR beta cDNA molecule per two T cells was captured by template switching. Two additional independent replicas of 1 million unique cDNA reads from the same blood draw were analyzed for two donors (one aged 18 to 30 and one aged 80 or older). To avoid experimental bias, donors of different ages were spread randomly across the sequencing lanes. Using deep sequencing normalized with unique cDNA molecular identifiers, the study measured how TCR beta repertoire diversity changes with age. The donors were divided into four age groups: young (average approximately 17 years), middle-aged (about 39), aged (roughly 66) and long-lived (about 90). The full study reports these points: A strong correlation was found between observed TCR beta diversity and the percentage of naive T cells measured by flow cytometry. Total diversity estimates from one million sequenced T cells were considered lower bounds and underestimates. Donor CMV infection status was unknown, potentially confounding age-related changes in expanded clonotypes. Observed TCR beta diversity per million T cells fell roughly linearly with age, and a significant reduction was already apparent by age around 40. Compared with the aged group, the long-lived group had more naive CD4+ T cells, fewer expanded clones and increased TCR diversity, suggesting age selection. Bulk unsorted PBMC profiling prevented conclusive comparison of naive and antigen-experienced compartments.

There are a few counts of this clonotype. No cognate antigen has been identified for it. Per-base quality was not reported, and no clone a single base away is much larger than it. The CDR3 sequence holds 14 residues, the cysteine and phenylalanine included. Here the CDR3 DNA is all that survives: 42 bases in frame from base 1. V was cut back by 3 bases and J by 5 bases, leaving a gap of 14 bases between them. CDR1 and CDR2 are drawn from the germline V gene (reference sequence): SGHKS, YYEKEE. Receptor libraries were prepared by 5' RACE. The instrument given in TCRdb is Illumina HiSeq 2500. A second PCR of about 7 to 12 cycles was performed with a sample-barcoded 5' primer and a J-beta primer mix. A template-switch 5' adaptor carrying 12 random nucleotides introduced a unique molecular identifier onto each TCR beta cDNA molecule. At least 2.5 million CDR3-containing paired-end reads were obtained from each sample. First-strand cDNA synthesis was performed from all RNA using the Mint cDNA synthesis kit, with priming by a TRBC-specific oligonucleotide. Following uracil-DNA glycosylase treatment, a first 18-cycle PCR with universal primers M1SS and BC2_uni_R was performed on all cDNA. The authors processed their data as follows. Each sample was normalized by randomly selecting 1 million high-quality reads, each carrying a distinct molecular identifier. Reads with shared molecular identifiers were discarded instead of being binned into consensus sequences. MiTCR, with a Q25 quality threshold and the strictest error-elimination algorithm, was used for CDR3 identification, clonotype clustering and error correction. Lower-bound total TCR beta diversity was estimated with a nonparametric unseen species model using Euler transformation. TCRdb reanalyzed the raw reads on its own, using fastp at Q25 for trimming and MiXCR for clone calling, and kept in-frame beta chains. For every CDR3 protein sequence, its rows merge into one entry that carries the most common genes and DNA. The V and J calls here are based on TCRdb, not the publication. Recorded for this sample are more than 800,000 distinct CDR3 sequences; more than 25% of them occurred a single time. Of the sample, about 18% is held by the ten largest clones.

Donors were 40 or so systemically healthy Caucasian individuals from Russia aged 6 to 90 years. Each donor gave 8 to 10 milliliters of peripheral blood, drawn into EDTA-treated Vacutainer tubes. Ficoll-Paque density-gradient centrifugation was used to isolate PBMCs, with at least 6.5 million per sample. Trizol reagent was used to extract total RNA from PBMCs, with at least 5.5 micrograms per sample. For every donor, flow cytometry on a PBMC aliquot measured the percentage of naive CD45RAhigh/CD27high T cells. The sequencing sample was made of blood. The sequence is built from TRBV5-5 and TRBJ1-2; matching of 6 bases hints at TRBD1 as the D gene. The sequence was obtained from a woman aged 80 or over in good health. The CDR3 reads as follows: CASSWGQDLYGYTF. The nucleotide sequence is given as TGTGCCAGCAGCTGGGGGCAGGATCTTTATGGCTACACCTTC. Beyond the CDR3, the reference TRBV5-5 and TRBJ1-2 genes provide the residues; the full variable domain reads: DAGVTQSPTHLIKTRGQQVTLRCSPISGHKSVSWYQQVLGQGPQFIFQYYEKEERGRGNFPDRFSARQFPNYSSELNVNALLLGDSALYLCASSWGQDLYGYTFGSGTRLTVV.